The 29 T cell receptor beta chains below come from one sample, sequenced in a study of shared clonotypes between healthy human individuals. The assay was immunoSEQ multiplex PCR, and TCRdb's table has in-frame clones only and misses some. This sample has roughly 490,000 clones; 76% occur once, and the top ten carry 10% to 15%. The sequenced sample was PBMCs. The receptors were gathered from a woman aged 40 to 50 in good health. Some clones in this sample may be carry-over from other donors' samples.

V usage is TRBV19 and J usage is TRBJ2-2; D gene uncertain. This CDR3 is built from 14 residues. Germline CDR1 LNHDA, CDR2 SQIVND (reference sequence). Trimming cost V 2 bases and J 7 bases, with 11 bases left between them. The CDR3 reads CASSIPPPIGELFF. The CDR3 bases are TGTGCCAGTAGTATACCGCCCCCTATCGGGGAGCTGTTTTTT.

The V call is TRBV4-2, the J call TRBJ2-7, with 8 bases fitting TRBD1. The V segment lost 4 bases and the J segment 2 bases; nucleotides outside the gene matches: 4. The CDR3 loop spans 14 amino acids. CDR1 and CDR2 from the germline V gene are LGHNA and YNFKEQ. CDR3 residues: CASSPPQGAYEQYF. The CDR3 nucleotides read TGTGCCAGCAGCCCCCCACAGGGGGCCTACGAGCAGTACTTC.

In its sample, this clone was seen once. The V gene is TRBV2, the J gene TRBJ2-2; TRBD2 agrees at 10 bases. This CDR3 spans 16 amino acids. Germline V gene sequence: CDR1 SNHLY, CDR2 FYNNEI. V was pared by 3 bases and J by 6 bases, with 7 bases of the junction left unmatched. CDR3 loop: CASSDWETSGSGELFF. CDR3 nucleotides: TGTGCCAGCAGTGATTGGGAGACTAGCGGGTCCGGGGAGCTGTTTTTT.

The chain combines TRBV27 with TRBJ1-2; TRBD1 matches 8 bases. The junction had 7 bases not matched to a gene; V was cut back by 4 bases and J by 3 bases. The germline gives CDR1 MNHEY, CDR2 SMNVEV (reference sequence). CDR3 size: 15 residues. The CDR3 coding sequence is TGTGCCAGCAGTTCGCCCACACAGGGGGACTATGGCTACACCTTC. Translation gives CASSSPTQGDYGYTF.

This clone came up once. A much larger clone is a single base away; this may be a read error. This chain joins TRBV7-3 and TRBJ2-3, with 13 bases lining up with TRBD2. The CDR3 consists of 15 residues. V was pared by 5 bases and J by 4 bases, with 3 bases of the junction left unmatched. CDR1 is SGHTA, CDR2 FQGTGA, per germline. The DNA for the CDR3 is TGTGCCAGCAGCCGGACTAGCGGGAGTCCAGATACGCAGTATTTT. Translating gives CASSRTSGSPDTQYF. The whole variable domain, remainder taken from reference TRBV7-3 and TRBJ2-3, is GAGVSQTPSNKVTEKGKYVELRCDPISGHTALYWYRQSLGQGPEFLIYFQGTGAADDSGLPNDRFFAVRPEGSVSTLKIQRTERGDSAVYLCASSRTSGSPDTQYFGPGTRLTVL.

This clone came up a few times. The rearrangement links TRBV14 to TRBJ2-5, with 11 bases identical to TRBD1. The CDR3 length is 16 residues. With 4 bases clipped from V and 5 bases from J, the junction kept 9 bases outside the gene matches. Per the germline V gene, CDR1 is SGHDN and CDR2 is FVKESK. Here the CDR3 DNA reads TGTGCCAGCAGCCCTTGGACAGGGGGCAGCTTGGAGACCCAGTACTTC. Translated: CASSPWTGGSLETQYF.

V usage is TRBV27 and J usage is TRBJ2-2; D is unresolved. This CDR3 has 13 amino acids. V was trimmed by 10 bases and J by 6 bases, leaving 15 bases between them. Per the germline V gene, CDR1 is MNHEY and CDR2 is SMNVEV (reference sequence). In DNA, the CDR3 is TGTGCCATAGCTCTGGTGGGATCCGGGGAGCTGTTTTTT. Translation gives CAIALVGSGELFF.

This clone has more than one count but fewer than ten. J is TRBJ1-4 and V is TRBV7-2; 8 nucleotides agree with TRBD1. This CDR3 has 15 amino acids. Germline loops: CDR1 SGHTA, CDR2 FQGNSA. The junction had 3 bases not matched to a gene; V was cut back by 5 bases and J by 1 base. CDR3 amino acids: CASSLTGVTNEKLFF. CDR3 in DNA: TGTGCCAGCAGCCTGACAGGGGTAACTAATGAAAAACTGTTTTTT.

J is TRBJ2-7 and V is TRBV6-1, with D unresolved. CDR3 length equals 14 residues. Germline V lookup: CDR1 MNHNS, CDR2 SASEGT. V was shortened by 2 bases and J by 4 bases, with 12 bases between the two germline ends. The CDR3 DNA is TGTGCCAGCAGTGAAAATCTGGGCACGTACGAGCAGTACTTC. It translates to CASSENLGTYEQYF.

There are a few counts of this clone. V usage is TRBV9 and J usage is TRBJ2-3; TRBD2 matches 9 bases. Germline CDR1 reads SGDLS; CDR2 reads YYNGEE. The trim removed 3 bases at V and 5 bases at J, leaving 7 bases unmatched. The CDR3 is 15 residues long. In DNA, the CDR3 is TGTGCCAGCAGCGGATCTAGCGGGATCATAGATACGCAGTATTTT. Amino acid sequence: CASSGSSGIIDTQYF.

The chain recombines TRBV5-1 with TRBJ2-3; D not certain. CDR3 length: 16 amino acids. The germline gives CDR1 SGHRS, CDR2 YFSETQ. The V end lost 1 base, the J end lost 5 bases, and 17 bases lay between the germline ends. The CDR3 reads CASSLSFRGPGDTQYF. Written as DNA, the CDR3 is TGCGCCAGCAGCTTGAGTTTTCGAGGTCCTGGAGATACGCAGTATTTT.

The CDR3 region has the DNA TGTGCCAGCAGACTAGCCTCCTACGAGCAGTACTTC. This gives the protein CASRLASYEQYF. The V gene is TRBV25-1, the J gene TRBJ2-7; weak D call: TRBD2 (6 bases). CDR3 length: 12 amino acids. The germline CDR1 and CDR2 sequences are MGHDK and SYGVNS. V dropped 6 bases and J dropped 0 bases, with 6 bases sitting between them.

This clone was observed a handful of times. The chain combines TRBV7-2 with TRBJ2-1; D might be TRBD1 (5 bases). Germline V lookup: CDR1 SGHTA, CDR2 FQGNSA. Trimming removed 1 base at V and 5 bases at J, with 15 bases between. CDR3 length: 16 residues. The CDR3 region is CASSLGGSGPHNEQFF. The CDR3 DNA follows: TGTGCCAGCAGCTTAGGAGGTTCAGGGCCCCACAATGAGCAGTTCTTC.

This clone came up a few times. A read error is likely here: a far larger clone is one base away. The chain employs TRBV27 and TRBJ1-2; 9 nucleotides match TRBD1. CDR1 is MNHEY, CDR2 SMNVEV, per germline (reference sequence). The CDR3 length is 15 residues. In DNA, the CDR3 is TGTGCCTGCAGTCCGAGACAGGGGGGGAACTATGGCTACACCTTC. It is translated as CACSPRQGGNYGYTF.

The rearrangement links TRBV5-1 to TRBJ2-5, with 7 bases identical to TRBD1. The assigned J gene may be wrong: the sequence end matches TRBJ2-7 better. Germline-derived CDR1 and CDR2 are SGHRS and YFSETQ. This CDR3 spans 15 amino acids. CDR3 DNA: TGCGCCAGCAGTTTAGGAACAGGGGAAGCCTACGAGCAGTACTTC. Protein sequence: CASSLGTGEAYEQYF.

V usage is TRBV30 and J usage is TRBJ2-5, with D unclear. The J call may be in error: the DNA end matches TRBJ2-7 better. This CDR3 has 13 amino acids. Germline V gene sequence: CDR1 GTSNPN, CDR2 SVGIG (reference sequence). The DNA of the CDR3 is TGTGCCTGGAGGCGAATGGACGACTACGAGCAGTACTTC. It specifies CAWRRMDDYEQYF.

This chain joins TRBV7-3 and TRBJ2-7; TRBD2 agrees at 7 bases. Germline V lookup: CDR1 SGHTA, CDR2 FQGTGA. The CDR3 spans 15 residues. The V gene end was trimmed by 2 bases and the J gene end by 4 bases; junction bases not matched to a gene: 8. The CDR3 loop is CASSLWASGPYEQYF. The CDR3 DNA is TGTGCCAGCAGCTTATGGGCTAGCGGTCCGTACGAGCAGTACTTC.

The J gene is TRBJ2-2, the V gene TRBV30, with D tentatively TRBD1 (6 bases). With 5 bases removed from V and 0 bases from J, the gap between germline ends came to 10 bases. The CDR3 is 14 residues long. CDR1 is GTSNPN, CDR2 SVGIG, per germline (reference sequence). The CDR3 bases are TGTGCCTGGGCAAGGACAGCGAACACCGGGGAGCTGTTTTTT. Its protein product is CAWARTANTGELFF.

The genes are TRBV4-2 and TRBJ1-5; no clear D. Germline assignment: CDR1 LGHNA and CDR2 YNFKEQ. Trimming pared 0 bases from V and 5 bases from J, leaving 8 bases between. The CDR3 sequence is 14 residues long. CDR3 DNA sequence: TGTGCCAGCAGCCAAGAGGAAGGGTATCAGCCCCAGCATTTT. Amino acid sequence: CASSQEEGYQPQHF.

A remark on this clone: A read error is the likely source, as a far larger clone sits one nucleotide away. Other DNA sequences from this sample encode an identical CDR3 as well. This sequence joins TRBV28 and TRBJ1-1; the match to TRBD1 covers 10 bases. The CDR3 is made up of 15 amino acids. Germline-derived CDR1 and CDR2 are MDHEN and SYDVKM. V lost 5 bases and J lost 6; bases outside the gene matches: 9. The CDR3 loop is CASSLQDRGFPEAFF. CDR3 DNA: TGTGCCAGCAGTCTACAGGACAGGGGGTTTCCTGAAGCTTTCTTT.

The V and J genes are TRBV28 and TRBJ2-1; TRBD1 matches 7 bases. This CDR3 has 14 residues. Germline CDR1 MDHEN, CDR2 SYDVKM. V dropped 5 bases and J dropped 12; count of bases not matched to a gene: 13. CDR3: CASSPGTAEKGQFF. The CDR3 DNA is TGTGCCAGCAGTCCCGGGACAGCCGAGAAGGGGCAGTTCTTC.

The chain is built from TRBV7-8 and TRBJ1-3; a weak D match, TRBD1 (5 bases). The CDR3 loop spans 15 amino acids. The ends were cut back, 4 bases at V and 0 bases at J, with 10 bases in the middle. Germline lookup yields CDR1 SGHVS and CDR2 FQNEAQ. The CDR3 spells CASSSDSNSGNTIYF. The CDR3 nucleotides are TGTGCCAGCAGCTCCGACAGCAACTCTGGAAACACCATATATTTT.

With regard to this clone: This likely reflects a read error, since a far larger clone is one base away. J is TRBJ2-1 and V is TRBV30, with D perhaps TRBD1 or TRBD2 (5 bases each). Per the germline V gene, CDR1 is GTSNPN and CDR2 is SVGIG (reference sequence). The CDR3 consists of 11 residues. CDR3 nucleotides: TGTGCCGGGACCCTTTGGAATGGGCAGTTCTTC. This codes for CAGTLWNGQFF.

The J gene is TRBJ1-2, the V gene TRBV19; D unclear. V lost 7 bases to trimming and J lost 4 bases, with 10 bases between them. CDR3 length: 12 amino acids. Germline CDR1 LNHDA, CDR2 SQIVND (reference sequence). The CDR3 DNA is TGTGCCAGTAATAATCGTGGCTATGGCTACACCTTC. This encodes CASNNRGYGYTF.

The genes are TRBV4-1 and TRBJ2-5; 8 bases align to TRBD1. V trimming: 6 bases; J trimming: 5 bases; junction bases outside the gene matches: 8. CDR1 and CDR2 (germline): MGHRA, YSYEKL. The CDR3 extends over 14 amino acids. The CDR3 nucleotides read TGCGCCAGCAGACCGCAGGGGGCTGGGGAGACCCAGTACTTC. As protein: CASRPQGAGETQYF.

This chain joins TRBV15 and TRBJ2-7; D tentatively reads TRBD1 or TRBD2 (5 bases each). V was shortened by 2 bases and J by 4 bases, with 12 bases between the two germline ends. The CDR3 extends over 14 amino acids. Germline V lookup: CDR1 LNHNV, CDR2 YYDKDF (reference sequence). The CDR3 nucleotides read TGTGCCACCAGCAGACTCCGGGGCCCGTACGAGCAGTACTTC. Its protein product is CATSRLRGPYEQYF.

This rearrangement joins TRBV28 to TRBJ2-2; possible D gene TRBD2, 5 bases. Trimming stripped 2 bases from V and 5 bases from J, with 12 bases between. Germline CDR1 and CDR2: MDHEN and SYDVKM. The CDR3 runs to 15 residues. The CDR3 DNA follows: TGTGCCAGCAGTTTAGACTACCAATCAACCGGGGAGCTGTTTTTT. Protein product: CASSLDYQSTGELFF.

This clone was counted once. The chain combines TRBV18 with TRBJ1-1; tentative D call: TRBD1 (5 bases). The CDR3 sequence is 14 residues long. V was cut by 5 bases and J by 5 bases, with 15 bases left in between. Per the germline V gene, CDR1 is KGHSH and CDR2 is LQKENI. The CDR3 here is CASSDQGLGTEAFF. The DNA of the CDR3 is TGTGCCAGCTCAGATCAGGGCCTCGGGACTGAAGCTTTCTTT.

This clone appeared once. The V and J genes are TRBV27 and TRBJ2-2; possibly TRBD1 for D (6 bases). Germline V CDR1 and CDR2: MNHEY, SMNVEV (reference sequence). CDR3 size: 12 residues. The V gene lost 9 bases and the J gene lost 6 bases, with 11 bases spanning the gap. The CDR3 nucleotides are TGTGCCAGTAAGGGGGTCGCCGGGGAGCTGTTTTTT. Protein: CASKGVAGELFF.